This T cell receptor beta chain was sequenced for a study of blood T cell repertoires in COVID-19. This CDR3 is built from 12 residues. V was cut by 3 bases and J by 3 bases, with 5 bases left in between. Points on this clone: In the same sample, other DNA sequences code for this CDR3.

Libraries were prepared by immunoSEQ multiplex PCR; TCRdb keeps only in-frame clonotypes and omits some of them. The sample has around 450,000 clones; less than 95% are singletons. The rearrangement uses TRBV12-3 or TRBV12-4 and TRBJ1-2, with D hard to call. This clonotype was obtained from a man aged 18 to 29 who had recovered from COVID-19. Sequencing was done on a sample of PBMCs or T cells enriched from blood (not recorded which). CDR3 sequence: CASSFSDYGYTF. The CDR3 bases are TGTGCCAGCAGTTTCTCCGACTATGGCTACACCTTC.